Listed here is a single TCR beta chain. This specimen comes from a study of CD4 and CD8 cells across lung adenocarcinoma regions. Samples came from patients with localized non-small cell lung adenocarcinoma. TCRdb itself ran the PCR reads through MiXCR, one entry per CDR3 protein. Here the sample spans 15,000 to 20,000 distinct CDR3 sequences, 50% being singletons. This CDR3 has 16 residues. Germline CDR1 and CDR2: MGHRA and YSYEKL. Trimming cost V 4 bases and J 4 bases; bases outside gene matches: 10. This chain joins TRBV4-1 and TRBJ2-1; 7 bases fit TRBD1. This TCR derives from a male donor with lung adenocarcinoma. The CD4 and CD8 labels of this study may be unreliable. The sample comprised CD8+ T cells from the margin of a lung tumor. The CDR3 nucleotides read TGCGCCAGCAGCCCCCTAGGGGGACAGCCTTACAATGAGCAGTTCTTC. Translated, it gives CASSPLGGQPYNEQFF.